The source of this T cell receptor (beta chain) is a study of blood T cell repertoires in COVID-19. Overall study context: The origin of the acute and convalescent COVID-19 samples was the United States, Italy and Spain. The analysed material was cDNA or gDNA that came from T cells, B-cell-depleted T cells, or PBMCs.

Trimming at V came to 4 bases and at J to 3 bases, leaving 3 bases not matched to a gene. The CDR3 consists of 15 residues. Germline CDR1 reads LGHDT; CDR2 reads YNNKEL (reference sequence). Study processing details: Researchers report that nucleated cell counts were estimated from reference gene primer amplification. Repertoires were generated with immunoSEQ multiplex PCR, while TCRdb's copy carries only in-frame clones and drops some. V and J calls and clone size follow that table, whereas D and trimming were derived from the DNA. The table has about 110,000 clones, approximately 90% seen once. The TCR was taken from a woman aged 45-59 years with acute or convalescent COVID-19. Sequencing was done on a sample of peripheral blood. V is TRBV3-1 (or the pseudogene TRBV3-2) and J is TRBJ2-1, with 10 bases lining up with TRBD2. CDR3 bases: TGTGCCAGCAGCCCCCGGACTAGCGGCTACAATGAGCAGTTCTTC. Residues: CASSPRTSGYNEQFF.